Below are 15 T cell receptor beta chains sequenced from a single sample in a study of blood T cell repertoires in COVID-19. The repertoire was sequenced with immunoSEQ multiplex PCR; TCRdb's copy has only in-frame clones and lacks some. Of roughly 330,000 clones detected, around 80% appear once; the ten largest clones hold around 1.2%. Sequenced: peripheral blood. All receptors derive from a woman aged 50 to 60 with acute or convalescent COVID-19.

The rearrangement joins TRBV4-1 to TRBJ2-1; D is perhaps TRBD1 (5 bases). There are 14 residues in the CDR3. Germline V gene lookup returns CDR1 MGHRA and CDR2 YSYEKL. Trimming pared 0 bases from V and 12 bases from J, leaving 15 bases between. CDR3 in amino acids: CASSQDRQGVGQFF. CDR3 bases: TGCGCCAGCAGCCAAGATAGGCAGGGTGTAGGGCAGTTCTTC.

This sequence joins TRBV28 and TRBJ1-4; possible D gene TRBD1, 5 bases. There are 16 residues in the CDR3. V was trimmed by 4 bases and J by 8 bases, leaving 20 bases between them. CDR1 and CDR2 from the germline V gene are MDHEN and SYDVKM. The CDR3 loop reads CASSSPYRHPREKLFF. CDR3 DNA sequence: TGTGCCAGCAGTTCGCCCTACAGGCACCCCAGGGAAAAACTGTTTTTT.

The rearrangement joins TRBV9 to TRBJ1-4; D gene uncertain. The CDR3 has 14 amino acids. V was clipped by 4 bases and J by 1 base, with 8 bases between them. Looked up from germline, CDR1 is SGDLS and CDR2 is YYNGEE. The CDR3 region is CASSQAGTNEKLFF. In nucleotides, the CDR3 is TGTGCCAGCAGCCAAGCGGGAACTAATGAAAAACTGTTTTTT.

With respect to this clone: A much larger clone lies one base from this, so it may be a read error. This sample also contains other DNA sequences that code for the same CDR3. V and J are TRBV5-1 and TRBJ2-2; D is undetermined. The V gene's germline CDR1 is SGHRS and CDR2 YFSETQ. Between the trimmed V and J ends, which lost 0 bases and 2 bases, there was a span of 5 bases. The CDR3 sequence is 14 residues long. As DNA, the CDR3 is TGCGCCAGCAGCTTGGGAGGTAACACCGGGGAGCTGTTTTTT. Its protein is CASSLGGNTGELFF.

This sequence joins TRBV7-2 and TRBJ1-2; D is perhaps TRBD1 (6 bases). In germline, CDR1 is SGHTA, CDR2 FQGNSA. Trimming pared 8 bases from V and 0 bases from J, leaving 13 bases between. The CDR3 is made up of 14 amino acids. The chain's CDR3 is CASAGASANYGYTF. The CDR3 DNA reads as TGTGCCAGCGCGGGGGCATCAGCTAACTATGGCTACACCTTC.

This chain uses TRBV6-5 with TRBJ1-1; D is undetermined. The length of the CDR3 is 12 residues. The V end lost 8 bases, the J end lost 4 bases, and 11 bases lay between the germline ends. Germline V lookup: CDR1 MNHEY, CDR2 SVGAGI. The CDR3 DNA sequence: TGTGCCAGCGGAGGGCCGTTCACTGAAGCTTTCTTT. As protein: CASGGPFTEAFF.

The V call is TRBV5-4, the J call TRBJ2-5, with D possibly TRBD2 on 6 matching bases. Germline V gene lookup returns CDR1 SGHNT and CDR2 YYREEE (reference sequence). V was clipped by 2 bases and J by 5 bases, with 13 bases between them. This CDR3 comprises 14 residues. CDR3 sequence reads: CASSFGGSGETQYF. For the CDR3, the DNA is TGTGCCAGCAGCTTTGGGGGGTCGGGGGAGACCCAGTACTTC.

The V and J genes are TRBV7-6 and TRBJ1-1; a possible D gene is TRBD1 (5 bases). The germline V and J ends were trimmed by 2 bases and 5 bases, with 12 bases remaining between them. Germline V gene sequence: CDR1 SGHVS, CDR2 FNYEAQ. This CDR3 is built from 14 residues. CDR3 in amino acids: CASSLKGPETEAFF. The CDR3 bases are TGTGCCAGCAGCTTAAAGGGGCCCGAGACTGAAGCTTTCTTT.

This chain links TRBV5-1 with TRBJ1-2; D is uncertain. The germline V gene encodes CDR1 SGHRS and CDR2 YFSETQ. Deletions cut 0 bases from V and 2 bases from J, with 8 bases between. The CDR3 contains 14 residues. The DNA of the CDR3 is TGCGCCAGCAGCTTGGAACCCTACAACTATGGCTACACCTTC. Its protein product is CASSLEPYNYGYTF.

The chain is built from TRBV7-9 and TRBJ2-5; 12 positions agree with TRBD2. The CDR3 length is 17 residues. CDR1 is SEHNR, CDR2 FQNEAQ, per germline (reference sequence). Losses at the gene ends were 4 bases for V and 1 base for J; bases not matched to a gene: 7. CDR3 loop: CASSSVTSGGFQETQYF. CDR3 in DNA: TGTGCCAGCAGCTCCGTAACTAGCGGGGGGTTCCAAGAGACCCAGTACTTC.

The J gene is TRBJ2-3, the V gene TRBV30; 13 nucleotides match TRBD2. The trim removed 2 bases at V and 2 bases at J, leaving 4 bases unmatched. The length of the CDR3 is 16 residues. The germline V gene has CDR1 GTSNPN and CDR2 SVGIG (reference sequence). The CDR3 loop is CAWSTSGGGNTDTQYF. CDR3 bases: TGTGCCTGGAGTACTAGCGGGGGGGGAAACACAGATACGCAGTATTTT. Filled out from reference TRBV30 and TRBJ2-3, the complete variable domain reads SQTIHQWPATLVQPVGSPLSLECTVEGTSNPNLYWYRQAAGRGLQLLFYSVGIGQISSEVPQNLSASRPQDRQFILSSKKLLLSDSGFYLCAWSTSGGGNTDTQYFGPGTRLTVL.

The chain couples TRBV2 to TRBJ2-5; 9 positions match TRBD1. This CDR3 is 15 amino acids long. Germline CDR1 reads SNHLY; CDR2 reads FYNNEI. J gave up 5 bases and V 4 bases, and 8 bases lay outside the gene matches. CDR3 sequence reads: CASSADRGTMETQYF. The CDR3 DNA reads as TGTGCCAGCAGTGCGGACAGGGGAACAATGGAGACCCAGTACTTC.

This chain connects TRBV2 to TRBJ1-5; D possibly corresponds to TRBD1 (6 bases). The V end lost 2 bases, the J end lost 5 bases, and 16 bases lay between the germline ends. CDR1 and CDR2 (germline): SNHLY, FYNNEI. The CDR3 has 16 amino acids. The CDR3 nucleotides are TGTGCCAGCAGTGAAAACGGGGCAGGGGAAGATCAGCCCCAGCATTTT. Translation gives CASSENGAGEDQPQHF.

This chain connects TRBV6-1 to TRBJ1-2, with 8 bases lining up with TRBD1. CDR1 MNHNS and CDR2 SASEGT come from the germline V gene. The CDR3 spans 14 residues. V was clipped by 8 bases and J by 6 bases; unmatched bases: 11. The DNA of the CDR3 is TGTGCCAGCGCCGAGGGACAGGCGCCCCATGGCTACACCTTC. Translation gives CASAEGQAPHGYTF.

DNA of the CDR3: TGTGCCAGCAGCTTAGAGGGGTCGAGCGGCTACACCTTC. Protein product: CASSLEGSSGYTF. The chain joins TRBV13 to TRBJ1-2; D is perhaps TRBD1 (5 bases). This CDR3 region has 13 residues. V was pared by 1 base and J by 8 bases, with 11 bases between. Germline V gene data show CDR1 as PRHDT and CDR2 as FYEKMQ (reference sequence).